One TCR beta chain is described in this entry. Its cognate antigen has yet to be identified. No much larger clone exists at a distance of one base, and base qualities are not known. The data derive from a study of blood T cell repertoires in COVID-19 (dated by TCRdb to the early 2020s). Concerning the study at large: Samples from collaborators originated in the United States, Italy and Spain and spanned both the acute and convalescent phases of COVID-19. The material from the prospective study consisted of cDNA or gDNA derived from T cells, B-cell-depleted T cells, or PBMCs. The dataset comprised deeply sampled blood TCRbeta repertoires from subjects exposed to, actively infected with, or recovered from COVID-19. The repertoires were made available in a free public database intended to serve as a resource for research on the immune response to SARS-CoV-2. The samples were drawn from two sources: the first 160 participants of the ongoing ImmuneRACE study, and 1,000 to 1,500 subjects contributed by 6 global collaborators. Nearly every sample came with metadata listing a de-identified subject ID, COVID-19 status, age in years and sex. HLA class I and class II types, where available, came from metadata supplied by the sample provider rather than from assay-based typing. The paper's findings and limits, for the study overall: The quantity of clinical and demographic metadata differed by source and by participant and was supplied without curation.

TCRbeta CDR3 regions were amplified from genomic DNA using the immunoSEQ Assay, a bias-controlled multiplex PCR. Per the authors' processing: The number of nucleated cells in each sample was estimated by amplification of reference gene primers within the assay. Sequence reads were collapsed and filtered to measure the absolute abundance of every unique TCRbeta CDR3 rearrangement. Productive Simpson clonality was computed per sample as the square root of Simpson's diversity index over productive rearrangements. Held by TCRdb, this immuneACCESS table contains in-frame sequences only and omits some clones. Under half of the omission traces to an unresolved V gene where checked; the cause of the rest is unknown. Clonal size and the V and J genes are those of that table, whereas D and trimming came from the DNA. In all, the sample holds a few hundred thousand clones, and around nine tenths of those were seen once. The ten largest account for roughly a sixth of the sample.

One collaborating source in Seattle enrolled patients during active infection and followed them longitudinally through the course of disease. The collaborating institutions used their own protocols to collect whole blood in K2EDTA tubes. For TCRbeta analysis, collaborators shipped samples in one of three forms: frozen whole blood, isolated PBMCs, or DNA extracted from either of those sample types. Taken from the germline V gene, the CDR1 and CDR2 loops are MNHEY and SVGAGI. There are 13 amino acids in the CDR3, from cysteine to phenylalanine inclusive. Only the CDR3 DNA is retained, 39 bases long and in frame from the first base. V and J are truncated by 7 bases and 4 bases respectively, leaving an intervening sequence of 14 bases.

This chain joins TRBV6-5 to TRBJ2-7, with no confident D gene call. The source is a man aged 45-65 years with COVID-19, enrolled during active disease. The source material was peripheral blood. The CDR3 reads as follows: CASTQVNPYEQYF. The DNA is as follows: TGTGCCAGCACGCAGGTTAACCCTTACGAGCAGTACTTC.